This T cell receptor (beta chain) was recovered during a study of technical replicates of blood from a few donors. CDR1 and CDR2 (germline): SGHKS, YYEKEE (reference sequence). Trimming removed 3 bases at V and 2 bases at J, with 9 bases between. The CDR3 totals 13 residues. TCRdb keeps only in-frame clones here, not all; method: immunoSEQ multiplex PCR. The data show about 64,000 clones, around 88% seen once. The sequence was obtained from a human donor in good health. Some clones in this sample may be carry-over from other donors' samples. Sample: PBMCs. V is TRBV5-5 and J is TRBJ2-7, with D perhaps matching TRBD1 (6 bases). The DNA of the CDR3 is TGTGCCAGCAGCTCGACAGGAACCTACGAGCAGTACTTC. The encoded protein is CASSSTGTYEQYF.